The 8 T cell receptor beta chains given below trace back to one sample, sequenced in a study of neurological immune-mediated disorders. TCRdb processed the 5' RACE reads anew with MiXCR; each CDR3 protein has one entry. The repertoire holds approximately 82,000 distinct CDR3 sequences, just over 2.5% seen once, with about 1.1% in the top ten. The sequenced material came from PBMCs. These TCRs come from a woman in her 30s with multiple sclerosis.

Many counts were recorded for this clonotype. The chain links TRBV20-1 to TRBJ1-2; D not resolved. V gave up 3 bases and J gave up 2 bases, with 4 bases separating them. CDR1 and CDR2 (germline): DFQATT, SNEGSKA (reference sequence). There are 11 residues in the CDR3. The CDR3: CSASMNYGYTF. The CDR3 DNA reads TGCAGTGCTAGCATGAACTATGGCTACACCTTC.

At least ten counts were recorded for this clonotype. The chain couples TRBV12-3 or TRBV12-4 to TRBJ1-2; D may be TRBD1 (5 bases). The CDR3 contains 12 residues. V lost 2 bases and J 8 bases, leaving 9 bases between the germline ends. Here the CDR3 DNA reads TGTGCCAGCAGTTTAAGAGGGGTCGGCTACACCTTC. As protein: CASSLRGVGYTF.

This clonotype has a count of ten or more. The chain combines TRBV4-3 with TRBJ1-2, with a weak D call TRBD1 (6 bases). This CDR3 contains 13 residues. Germline CDR1 LGHNA, CDR2 YSLEER. The V and J ends lost 4 bases and 2 bases respectively, with 8 bases between them. The DNA for the CDR3 is TGCGCCAGCAGCCTCGACAGGAACTATGGCTACACCTTC. Protein sequence: CASSLDRNYGYTF.

This clonotype was detected ten times or more. V usage is TRBV20-1 and J usage is TRBJ2-5; D remains ambiguous. CDR1 and CDR2 (germline): DFQATT, SNEGSKA (reference sequence). The CDR3 totals 13 residues. Trimming took 1 base from V and 1 from J, leaving 7 bases between them. In DNA form, the CDR3 reads TGCAGTGCTAGAGTACGACCCCAAGAGACCCAGTACTTC. It yields the protein CSARVRPQETQYF.

This clonotype was seen repeatedly, ten times or more. The chain carries TRBV7-2 and TRBJ2-3; 14 nucleotides line up with TRBD2. The CDR3 covers 15 residues. The V gene end was trimmed by 4 bases and the J gene end by 6 bases; junction bases not matched to a gene: 3. Germline V gives CDR1 SGHTA, CDR2 FQGNSA. Written as DNA, the CDR3 is TGTGCCAGCAGCTCAGGACTAGCGGGAGGCGATACGCAGTATTTT. Translating it yields CASSSGLAGGDTQYF.

This clonotype was seen repeatedly, ten times or more. The chain links TRBV10-3 to TRBJ2-7, with 10 bases matching TRBD2. The CDR3 spans 16 residues. V dropped 5 bases and J dropped 0; count of bases not matched to a gene: 7. Germline V CDR1 and CDR2: ENHRY, SYGVKD. The CDR3: CAISPLAGVDSYEQYF. CDR3 in DNA: TGTGCCATCAGTCCCCTAGCGGGAGTGGACTCCTACGAGCAGTACTTC.

This clonotype showed up many times. The V and J genes are TRBV28 and TRBJ1-1; D uncertain. The CDR3 is 14 amino acids. CDR1 MDHEN and CDR2 SYDVKM come from the germline V gene. The V gene lost 9 bases and the J gene lost 0 bases, with 14 bases spanning the gap. Here the CDR3 reads CASFIGGLNTEAFF. For the CDR3, the DNA is TGTGCCAGTTTTATCGGAGGGTTGAACACTGAAGCTTTCTTT.

This clonotype was recorded many times. The gene calls are TRBV5-1 and TRBJ2-2; D may be TRBD1 or TRBD2 (5 bases each). Germline V gene data show CDR1 as SGHRS and CDR2 as YFSETQ. V shed 4 bases and J shed 3 bases, with 10 bases lying between them. CDR3 size: 14 residues. The CDR3 nucleotides read TGCGCCAGCAGCCCTGGGACCCACACCGGGGAGCTGTTTTTT. Translated, it gives CASSPGTHTGELFF. Based on the CDR3 plus reference TRBV5-1 and TRBJ2-2, the full variable domain is KAGVTQTPRYLIKTRGQQVTLSCSPISGHRSVSWYQQTPGQGLQFLFEYFSETQRNKGNFPGRFSGRQFSNSRSEMNVSTLELGDSALYLCASSPGTHTGELFFGEGSRLTVL.